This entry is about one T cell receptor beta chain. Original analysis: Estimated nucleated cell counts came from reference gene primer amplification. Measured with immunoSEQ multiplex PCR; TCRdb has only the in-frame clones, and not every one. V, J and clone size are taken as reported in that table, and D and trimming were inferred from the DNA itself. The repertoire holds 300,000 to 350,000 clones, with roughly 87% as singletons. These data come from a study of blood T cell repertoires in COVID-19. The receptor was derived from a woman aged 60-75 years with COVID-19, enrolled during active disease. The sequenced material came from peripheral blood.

The CDR3 sequence: CASRTTGGVNGYTF. The CDR3 region has the DNA TGTGCCAGCAGAACCACAGGGGGCGTGAATGGCTACACCTTC. The chain carries TRBV7-9 and TRBJ1-2, with 9 nucleotides matching TRBD1. Germline V lookup: CDR1 SEHNR, CDR2 FQNEAQ (reference sequence). CDR3 length: 14 amino acids. After removal of 6 bases from V and 6 bases from J, the junction contained 8 bases not matched to a gene. Using reference TRBV7-9 and TRBJ1-2 for the parts outside the CDR3, the full variable domain is DTGVSQNPRHKITKRGQNVTFRCDPISEHNRLYWYRQTLGQGPEFLTYFQNEAQLEKSRLLSDRFSAERPKGSFSTLEIQRTEQGDSAMYLCASRTTGGVNGYTFGSGTRLTVV.